This T cell receptor beta chain was retrieved from a study of memory CD4+ T cells and cytomegalovirus serostatus. Across the whole study: Of the healthy Belgian adults, 9 were CMV seropositive and 20 to 30 seronegative.

Single viable CD3+CD4+CD8-CD45RO+ cells were sorted as the memory CD4+ T cells. In the study's own analysis: After removing out-of-frame reads, 2 million to 2.5 million distinct TCRbeta sequences remained. Here immunoSEQ multiplex PCR was the method, and the copy in TCRdb shows in-frame clones only, minus some. From that table come the V and J calls and clone size; the DNA was used to work out D and trimming. This sample carries 35,000 to 40,000 clones, approximately 79% of them seen once, and the ten largest clones take 5.3%. Findings and limits, study-wide: A US-trained random forest predicted CMV serostatus with median AUC roughly 0.9. About 40% of the roughly 160 known CMV-associated TCRbeta sequences appeared in CD4+ memory.

About this clone itself: Its target is not known.

The CDR3 totals 15 residues. CDR1 and CDR2 from the germline V gene are SGHAT and FQNNGV. V was cut by 5 bases and J by 4 bases, with 17 bases left in between. The chain is built from TRBV11-2 and TRBJ1-1; TRBD1 might be the D (6 bases). The sequencing input was memory CD4+ T cells from blood. The source of this sequence is an adult in good health and CMV-seropositive. This CDR3 reads CASSIKGGLGTEAFF. The CDR3 region has the DNA TGTGCCAGCAGCATAAAAGGGGGACTAGGCACTGAAGCTTTCTTT.